This TCR beta chain originates from a study of blood T cells in healthy people across ages. Study at large: About one barcoded beta molecule was captured per two T cells (by template switching).

A second 7 to 11 cycle PCR used barcoded and J-beta primers. TCRdb processed the 5' RACE reads anew with MiXCR; each CDR3 protein has one entry. Found here are 800,000 to 950,000 distinct CDR3 sequences, roughly 43% of them singletons; the top ten hold roughly 13%. Study-wide points: In the absence of known donor CMV status, changes in expanded clonotypes were possibly confounded.

The V segment lost 4 bases and the J segment 1 base; nucleotides outside the gene matches: 5. This CDR3 has 14 residues. CDR1 is SGHRS, CDR2 YFSETQ, per germline. In the case of this clonotype: Its antigen is unknown.

The origin of this receptor is a man aged 25 to 40 in good health. The V and J genes are TRBV5-1 and TRBJ2-7; 7 nucleotides align to TRBD1. Source material: blood. This CDR3 is CASSGTVTSYEQYF. The CDR3 DNA sequence: TGCGCCAGCAGCGGGACAGTAACTTCCTACGAGCAGTACTTC.